Listed below are T cell receptor beta chains from one sample, sequenced in a study of T cell repertoires in cytomegalovirus infection. Antigens of these TCRs are unknown. TCRdb redid the calling of the reads with MiXCR, one entry per CDR3 protein. The repertoire holds about 830,000 distinct CDR3 sequences, with about 33% as singletons. The starting material was cultured CD8+ T cells from PBMCs, obtained from culture after CMV antigen stimulation. The source of these receptors is a human donor in good health (CMV status not recorded). Some clones in this sample may be carry-over from other donors' samples. CDR3s include the opening cysteine and the closing phenylalanine or tryptophan. The order of the fields is clone size, V gene, D gene, J gene, CDR3 DNA, CDR3 protein. The D gene is left open where the match is weak. A clone size is listed for some rows: how often the clone was seen (once, few, many), or a class if it is expanded.

.	TRBV6-6	TRBD1	TRBJ2-1	TGTGCCAGCAGTTACTGGGACAGGGACGATGAGCAGTTCTTC	CASSYWDRDDEQFF
.	TRBV15	TRBD1	TRBJ1-5	TGTGCCACCAGCAGAGAGGACAGGGGCTATAGCAATCAGCCCCAGCATTTT	CATSREDRGYSNQPQHF
.	TRBV12-3/TRBV12-4	TRBD1	TRBJ1-1	TGTGCCAGCGACCGGGACAGGGGAATTGGCACTGAAGCTTTCTTT	CASDRDRGIGTEAFF
.	TRBV28	.	TRBJ1-2	TGTGCCAGCAGTGGTTTGCGGGGAAATCGATCCGGCTACACCTTC	CASSGLRGNRSGYTF
few	TRBV7-8	.	TRBJ1-2	TGTGCCAGCAGTAGAGGGCAGTTATCATATGGCTACACCTTC	CASSRGQLSYGYTF
few	TRBV6-1	.	TRBJ2-2	TGTGCCAGCAGTGAAGCCTTTAACACCGGGGAGCTGTTTTTT	CASSEAFNTGELFF
.	TRBV2	.	TRBJ2-7	TGTGCCAGCAGTGAGGGGACTTACTTCTCCGAGCAGTACTTC	CASSEGTYFSEQYF
.	TRBV9	.	TRBJ2-4	TGTGCCAGCAGCTCGGACTCAGTAGCCAAAAACATTCAGTACTTC	CASSSDSVAKNIQYF
.	TRBV29-1	.	TRBJ2-2	TGCAGCGTTGAAGATCGGGGCAGTTTGGCCGGGGAGCTGTTTTTT	CSVEDRGSLAGELFF
.	TRBV6-1	.	TRBJ2-5	TGTGCCAGCAGTGAAGCGCTTCGACCGGAGACCCAGTACTTC	CASSEALRPETQYF
once	TRBV13	.	TRBJ1-4	TGTGCCAGCAGCTTCTCAGGGGTGGCTAATGAAAAACTGTTTTTT	CASSFSGVANEKLFF
.	TRBV27	.	TRBJ1-1	TGTGCCAGCAGTTTATCGAACAGGGTGAACACTGAAGCTTTCTTT	CASSLSNRVNTEAFF
.	TRBV27	.	TRBJ1-2	TGTGCCAGCAGTTTCGGGACGCCTTTAAACTATGGCTACACCTTC	CASSFGTPLNYGYTF
.	TRBV10-3	.	TRBJ1-1	TGTGCCATCAGTGAGTCGGCAAGGAACACTGAAGCTTTCTTT	CAISESARNTEAFF
many	TRBV4-2	.	TRBJ1-1	TGTGCCAGCAGCCCCCGGACGGTGAACACTGAAGCTTTCTTT	CASSPRTVNTEAFF
.	TRBV4-1	.	TRBJ2-2	TGCGCCAGCAGCCAAGCCCTAGTCGGGGAGCTGTTTTTT	CASSQALVGELFF
few	TRBV7-2	.	TRBJ2-4	TGTGCCAGCAGCCCTGGAGTCTTAAACATTCAGTACTTC	CASSPGVLNIQYF
.	TRBV12-3/TRBV12-4	TRBD1	TRBJ1-1	TGTGCCAGCAGTCCTCCATCGACAGGGAGGACTGAAGCTTTCTTT	CASSPPSTGRTEAFF
few	TRBV6-6	.	TRBJ2-7	TGTGCCAGCAGTTACTCGATGGGGCTTAGCAACGAGCAGTACTTC	CASSYSMGLSNEQYF
once	TRBV6-6	.	TRBJ2-5	TGTGCCAGCAGTTACAGGGGCCTATGGGAGACCCAGTACTTC	CASSYRGLWETQYF
.	TRBV5-4	.	TRBJ2-1	TGTGCCAGCAGCTTGGAAACTAGTGGCCTCTACAATGAGCAGTTCTTC	CASSLETSGLYNEQFF
.	TRBV6-1	.	TRBJ1-4	TGTGCCAGCAGAATGACAGTAACTAATGAAAAACTGTTTTTT	CASRMTVTNEKLFF
.	TRBV4-2	TRBD2	TRBJ2-3	TGTGCCAGCAGCCAAAGGGAGACTAGCGGGGGGGCCGTAGATACGCAGTATTTT	CASSQRETSGGAVDTQYF